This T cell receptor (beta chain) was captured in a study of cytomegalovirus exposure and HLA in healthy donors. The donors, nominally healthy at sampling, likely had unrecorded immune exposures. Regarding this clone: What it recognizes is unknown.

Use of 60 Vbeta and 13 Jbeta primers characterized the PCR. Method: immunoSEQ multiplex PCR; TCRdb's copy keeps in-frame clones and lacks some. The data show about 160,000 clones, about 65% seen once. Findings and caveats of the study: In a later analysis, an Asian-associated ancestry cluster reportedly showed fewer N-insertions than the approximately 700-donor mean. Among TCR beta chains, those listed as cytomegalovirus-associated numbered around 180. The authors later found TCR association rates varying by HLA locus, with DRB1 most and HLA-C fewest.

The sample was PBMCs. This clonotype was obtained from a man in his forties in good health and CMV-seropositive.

The CDR3 DNA sequence: TGTGCCAGCAGTCGGGAGAGAGTCAGCGATACGCAGTATTTT. It codes for CASSRERVSDTQYF. The genes are TRBV6-4 and TRBJ2-3; tentative D call: TRBD2 (6 bases). The V and J ends lost 5 bases and 6 bases respectively, with 15 bases between them. There are 14 residues in the CDR3. Germline V gene lookup returns CDR1 MRHNA and CDR2 SNTAGT.